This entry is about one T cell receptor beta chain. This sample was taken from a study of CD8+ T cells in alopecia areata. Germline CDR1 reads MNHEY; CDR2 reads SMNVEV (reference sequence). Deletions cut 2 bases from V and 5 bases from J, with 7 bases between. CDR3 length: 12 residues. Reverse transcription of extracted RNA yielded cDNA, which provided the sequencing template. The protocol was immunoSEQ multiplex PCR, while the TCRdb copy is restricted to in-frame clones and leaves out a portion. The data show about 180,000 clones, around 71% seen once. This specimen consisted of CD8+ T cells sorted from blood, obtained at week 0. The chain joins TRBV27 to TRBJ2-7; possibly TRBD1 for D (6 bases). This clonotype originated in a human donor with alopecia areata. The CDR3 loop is CASSLAGDEQYF. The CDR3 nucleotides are TGTGCCAGCAGTTTAGCAGGGGACGAGCAGTACTTC.